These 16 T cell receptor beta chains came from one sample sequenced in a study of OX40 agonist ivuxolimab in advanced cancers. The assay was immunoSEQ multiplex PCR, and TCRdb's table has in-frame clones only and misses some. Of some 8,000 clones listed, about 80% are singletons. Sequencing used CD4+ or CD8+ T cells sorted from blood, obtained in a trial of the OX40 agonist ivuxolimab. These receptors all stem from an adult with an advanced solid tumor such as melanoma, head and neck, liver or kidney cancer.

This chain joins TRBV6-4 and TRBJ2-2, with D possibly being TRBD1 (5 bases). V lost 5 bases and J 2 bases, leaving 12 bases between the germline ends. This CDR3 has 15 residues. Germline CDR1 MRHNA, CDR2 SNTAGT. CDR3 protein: CASSLDSFNTGELFF. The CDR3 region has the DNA TGTGCCAGCAGTCTAGACAGCTTCAACACCGGGGAGCTGTTTTTT.

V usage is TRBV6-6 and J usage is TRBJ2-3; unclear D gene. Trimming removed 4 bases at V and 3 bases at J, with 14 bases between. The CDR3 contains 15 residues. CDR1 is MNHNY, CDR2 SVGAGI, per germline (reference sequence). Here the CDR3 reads CASSFFPVGTDTQYF. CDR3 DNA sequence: TGTGCCAGCAGTTTTTTCCCTGTGGGGACAGATACGCAGTATTTT.

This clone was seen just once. CDR3 in DNA: TGTGCCAGCAGCCCTGACAGCGAGCAGTACTTC. Amino acid sequence: CASSPDSEQYF. V gene TRBV6-1 combines with J gene TRBJ2-5, with D possibly matching TRBD1 (5 bases). The better agreement between TRBJ2-7 and the DNA end casts doubt on the J call. Germline V lookup: CDR1 MNHNS, CDR2 SASEGT. The CDR3 runs to 11 residues.

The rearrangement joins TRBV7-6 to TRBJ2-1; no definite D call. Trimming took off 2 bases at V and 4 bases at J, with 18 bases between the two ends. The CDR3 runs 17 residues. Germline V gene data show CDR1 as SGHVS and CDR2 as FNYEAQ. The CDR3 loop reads CASSLRYGSLPYNEQFF. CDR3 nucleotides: TGTGCCAGCAGCTTACGGTACGGGTCTCTCCCTTACAATGAGCAGTTCTTC.

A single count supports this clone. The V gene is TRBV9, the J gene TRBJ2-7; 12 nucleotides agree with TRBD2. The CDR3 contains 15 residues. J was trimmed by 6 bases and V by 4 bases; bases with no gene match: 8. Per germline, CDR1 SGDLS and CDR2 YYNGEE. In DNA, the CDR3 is TGTGCCAGCAGCCCCTGGACTAGCGGGGATCCCGAGCAGTACTTC. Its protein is CASSPWTSGDPEQYF.

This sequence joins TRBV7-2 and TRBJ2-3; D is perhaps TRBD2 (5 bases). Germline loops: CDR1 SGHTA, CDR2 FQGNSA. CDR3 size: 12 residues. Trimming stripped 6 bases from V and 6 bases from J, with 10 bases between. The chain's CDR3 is CASRAAADTQYF. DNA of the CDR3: TGTGCCAGCAGAGCGGCGGCGGATACGCAGTATTTT.

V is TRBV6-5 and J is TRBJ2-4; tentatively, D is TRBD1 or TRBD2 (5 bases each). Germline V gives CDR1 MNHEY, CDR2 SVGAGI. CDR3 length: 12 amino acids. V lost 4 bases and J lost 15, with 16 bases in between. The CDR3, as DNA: TGTGCCAGCAGTTCCCGGGACCTTTTACCGTACTTC. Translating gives CASSSRDLLPYF.

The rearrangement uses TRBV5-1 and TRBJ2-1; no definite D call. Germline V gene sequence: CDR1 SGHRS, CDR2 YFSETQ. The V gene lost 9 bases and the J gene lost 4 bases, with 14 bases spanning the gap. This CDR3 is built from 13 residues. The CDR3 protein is CATSQTRYNEQFF. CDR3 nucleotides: TGCGCCACCTCCCAGACCAGGTACAATGAGCAGTTCTTC.

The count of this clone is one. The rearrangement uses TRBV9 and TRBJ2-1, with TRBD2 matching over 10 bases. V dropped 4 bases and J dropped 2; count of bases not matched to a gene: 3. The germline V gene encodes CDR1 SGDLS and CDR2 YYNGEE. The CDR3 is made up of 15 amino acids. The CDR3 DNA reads TGTGCCAGCAGCTCAACTAGCGGGGCCTACAATGAGCAGTTCTTC. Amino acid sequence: CASSSTSGAYNEQFF.

The CDR3 DNA follows: TGTGCCAGCAGTGAAGGGGGGGCCTATGGCTACACCTTC. It is translated as CASSEGGAYGYTF. V gene TRBV6-1 combines with J gene TRBJ1-2; possibly TRBD1 for D (6 bases). V gave up 1 base and J gave up 4 bases, with 7 bases separating them. Looked up from germline, CDR1 is MNHNS and CDR2 is SASEGT. This CDR3 is built from 13 residues.

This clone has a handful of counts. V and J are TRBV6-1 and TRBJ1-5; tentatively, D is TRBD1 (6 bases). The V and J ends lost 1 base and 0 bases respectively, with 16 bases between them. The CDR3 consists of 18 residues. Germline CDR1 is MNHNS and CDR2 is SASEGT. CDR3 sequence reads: CASSEVGGGTFSNQPQHF. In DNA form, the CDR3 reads TGTGCCAGCAGTGAAGTGGGAGGGGGAACTTTTAGCAATCAGCCCCAGCATTTT.

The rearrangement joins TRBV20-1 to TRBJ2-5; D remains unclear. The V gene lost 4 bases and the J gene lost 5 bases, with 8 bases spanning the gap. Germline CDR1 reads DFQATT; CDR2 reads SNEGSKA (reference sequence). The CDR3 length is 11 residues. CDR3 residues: CSAIWSETQYF. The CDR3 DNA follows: TGCAGTGCTATTTGGTCGGAGACCCAGTACTTC.

The chain's CDR3 is CASSDRDNHYEQYF. The CDR3 DNA follows: TGTGCCAGCAGTGACCGGGACAACCACTACGAGCAGTACTTC. The rearrangement joins TRBV6-5 to TRBJ2-7; weak D call: TRBD1 (6 bases). The CDR3 covers 14 residues. From germline, CDR1 is MNHEY and CDR2 SVGAGI. The germline V and J ends were trimmed by 5 bases and 3 bases, with 14 bases remaining between them.

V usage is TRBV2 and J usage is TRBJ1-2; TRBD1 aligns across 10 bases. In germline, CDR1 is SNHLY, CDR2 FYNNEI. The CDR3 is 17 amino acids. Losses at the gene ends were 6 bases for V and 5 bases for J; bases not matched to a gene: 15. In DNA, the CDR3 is TGTGCCAGCAGAGGTCCCGGGACAGGGGCCGTTGCATATGGCTACACCTTC. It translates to CASRGPGTGAVAYGYTF. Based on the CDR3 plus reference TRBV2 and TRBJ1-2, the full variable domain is EPEVTQTPSHQVTQMGQEVILRCVPISNHLYFYWYRQILGQKVEFLVSFYNNEISEKSEIFDDQFSVERPDGSNFTLKIRSTKLEDSAMYFCASRGPGTGAVAYGYTFGSGTRLTVV.

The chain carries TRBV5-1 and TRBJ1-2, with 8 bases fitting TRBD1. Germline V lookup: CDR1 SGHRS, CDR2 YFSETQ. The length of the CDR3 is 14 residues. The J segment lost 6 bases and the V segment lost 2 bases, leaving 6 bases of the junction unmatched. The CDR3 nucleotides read TGCGCCAGCAGCTTTGGGCAGGGGGCCGATGGCTACACCTTC. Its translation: CASSFGQGADGYTF.

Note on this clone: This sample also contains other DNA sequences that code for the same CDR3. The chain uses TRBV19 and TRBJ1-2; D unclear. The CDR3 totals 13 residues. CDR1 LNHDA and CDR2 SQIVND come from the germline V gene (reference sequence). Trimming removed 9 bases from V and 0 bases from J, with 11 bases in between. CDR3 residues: CASRRETNYGYTF. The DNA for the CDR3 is TGTGCCAGCCGGAGGGAGACTAACTATGGCTACACCTTC.